The 26 T cell receptor beta chains reported below all come from one sample, sequenced in a study of shared clonotypes between healthy human individuals. This table comes from immunoSEQ multiplex PCR, and its TCRdb copy is limited to in-frame clones, with some not included. This sample yields about 680,000 clones, of which 90% to 95% are seen a single time; approximately 25% belongs to the top ten. CD45RO-negative, CCR7-positively selected cells formed the naive CD8 fraction, excluding terminally differentiated effector memory CD45RA+ cells. Sequencing input: naive CD8+ T cells sorted from blood. Receptor source: a man aged 25-40 years in good health.

The rearrangement joins TRBV2 to TRBJ2-2; unclear D gene. V gave up 8 bases and J gave up 0 bases, with 7 bases separating them. The germline V gene has CDR1 SNHLY and CDR2 FYNNEI. This CDR3 comprises 13 residues. The CDR3, as DNA: TGTGCCAGCCGTGGCACGAACACCGGGGAGCTGTTTTTT. Its translation: CASRGTNTGELFF.

The V gene is TRBV10-1, the J gene TRBJ2-7, with no clear D. The CDR3 length is 14 residues. Germline assignment: CDR1 WNHNN and CDR2 SYGVQD (reference sequence). Trimming stripped 8 bases from V and 3 bases from J, with 17 bases between. The DNA for the CDR3 is TGCGCCAGCCCAGTGAAGTGGACCTACTACGAGCAGTACTTC. This translates into CASPVKWTYYEQYF.

This chain joins TRBV19 and TRBJ1-1, with D maybe TRBD1 (5 bases). V was shortened by 1 base and J by 1 base, with 13 bases between the two germline ends. The CDR3 is made up of 16 amino acids. In germline, CDR1 is LNHDA, CDR2 SQIVND (reference sequence). This chain's CDR3 is CASSIGAGTPNTEAFF. CDR3 bases: TGTGCCAGTAGTATAGGCGCAGGGACCCCGAACACTGAAGCTTTCTTT.

CDR3 DNA sequence: TGTGCCAGCAGCTTCATAGCGGGAGCCTACGAGCAGTACTTC. Its translation: CASSFIAGAYEQYF. The rearrangement uses TRBV6-1 and TRBJ2-7; 9 bases are a match to TRBD2. The CDR3 sequence is 14 residues long. Trimming cost V 6 bases and J 2 bases; bases outside gene matches: 5. Germline V gene data show CDR1 as MNHNS and CDR2 as SASEGT.

The chain uses TRBV10-3 and TRBJ2-7, with D unresolved. The V and J ends lost 4 bases and 2 bases respectively, with 12 bases between them. The germline V gene has CDR1 ENHRY and CDR2 SYGVKD. This CDR3 comprises 14 residues. CDR3 sequence reads: CAISVMLSPYEQYF. CDR3 coding DNA: TGTGCCATCAGTGTAATGCTCAGCCCCTACGAGCAGTACTTC.

The chain combines TRBV4-2 with TRBJ2-5; TRBD2 matches 12 bases. With the DNA end fitting TRBJ2-7 better, the J assignment may be wrong. CDR1 is LGHNA, CDR2 YNFKEQ, per germline. This CDR3 is 15 amino acids long. CDR3: CASSQGTSGVYEQYF. For the CDR3, the DNA is TGTGCCAGCAGCCAAGGGACTAGCGGGGTCTACGAGCAGTACTTC.

The chain combines TRBV14 with TRBJ1-1; TRBD1 agrees at 8 bases. The germline V gene encodes CDR1 SGHDN and CDR2 FVKESK. The CDR3 sequence is 17 residues long. V dropped 4 bases and J dropped 2; count of bases not matched to a gene: 12. In DNA form, the CDR3 reads TGTGCCAGCAGCCCAGCAGCAATCAGGGGGCTAAACACTGAAGCTTTCTTT. As protein: CASSPAAIRGLNTEAFF.

This chain links TRBV19 with TRBJ2-7, with D possibly matching TRBD1 (6 bases). In germline, CDR1 is LNHDA, CDR2 SQIVND (reference sequence). CDR3 size: 15 residues. Trimming shortened V by 2 bases and J by 2 bases, and 13 bases separated the two germline ends. The DNA of the CDR3 is TGTGCCAGTAGTATACGCAGGGGTCAGACCTACGAGCAGTACTTC. This encodes CASSIRRGQTYEQYF.

In its sample, this clone was seen a few times. The chain combines TRBV27 with TRBJ2-2, with D possibly matching TRBD2 (5 bases). This CDR3 contains 15 residues. V lost 7 bases and J 3 bases, leaving 15 bases between the germline ends. Germline lookup yields CDR1 MNHEY and CDR2 SMNVEV (reference sequence). The CDR3 here is CASTTREGDTGELFF. CDR3 nucleotide sequence: TGTGCCAGCACGACACGGGAAGGAGACACCGGGGAGCTGTTTTTT.

This clone was picked up one time. The V and J genes are TRBV7-9 and TRBJ1-1; TRBD1 agrees at 10 bases. Germline assignment: CDR1 SEHNR and CDR2 FQNEAQ (reference sequence). The V gene end was trimmed by 5 bases and the J gene end by 5 bases; junction bases not matched to a gene: 17. The CDR3 is 18 amino acids. The CDR3 is CASSPQLGGDRGLTEAFF. DNA of the CDR3: TGTGCCAGCAGCCCGCAACTCGGTGGTGACAGGGGGCTGACTGAAGCTTTCTTT.

The chain employs TRBV7-6 and TRBJ2-2; 7 positions match TRBD1. V lost 6 bases to trimming and J lost 8 bases; unmatched junction nucleotides: 6. The CDR3 is 13 amino acids. Looked up from germline, CDR1 is SGHVS and CDR2 is FNYEAQ. For the CDR3, the DNA is TGTGCCAGCAGTCAATCGGGACAGGGGGAGCTGTTTTTT. It encodes CASSQSGQGELFF.

The chain combines TRBV10-3 with TRBJ2-1; D gene uncertain. Germline CDR1 reads ENHRY; CDR2 reads SYGVKD. Trimming removed 2 bases from V and 6 bases from J, with 20 bases in between. The CDR3 extends over 17 amino acids. Here the CDR3 reads CAISEAALTSAFNEQFF. CDR3 in DNA: TGTGCCATCAGTGAGGCGGCCCTTACATCGGCCTTCAATGAGCAGTTCTTC.

The V and J genes are TRBV11-2 and TRBJ2-5; D not resolved. Germline values: CDR1 SGHAT, CDR2 FQNNGV. Trimming shortened V by 2 bases and J by 11 bases, and 9 bases separated the two germline ends. The CDR3 spans 11 residues. The CDR3 region is CASSLQTTQYF. DNA of the CDR3: TGTGCCAGCAGCTTACAGACGACGCAGTACTTC.

J is TRBJ2-1 and V is TRBV6-6; D gene unclear. Trimming removed 6 bases from V and 6 bases from J, with 21 bases in between. CDR1 and CDR2 from the germline V gene are MNHNY and SVGAGI (reference sequence). The CDR3 covers 16 residues. CDR3 nucleotides: TGTGCCAGCAGGTCACTAACAGTAGGAGACTCCAATGAGCAGTTCTTC. Its protein product is CASRSLTVGDSNEQFF.

The chain employs TRBV27 and TRBJ2-6; TRBD2 matches at 12 bases. Germline lookup yields CDR1 MNHEY and CDR2 SMNVEV (reference sequence). This CDR3 has 18 residues. With 1 base clipped from V and 3 bases from J, the junction kept 4 bases outside the gene matches. The CDR3 DNA is TGTGCCAGCAGTTTATTCGGACTAGCGGGAAGTGGGGCCAACGTCCTGACTTTC. Translating it yields CASSLFGLAGSGANVLTF.

The chain combines TRBV7-8 with TRBJ1-1; TRBD1 agrees at 7 bases. CDR1 and CDR2 (germline): SGHVS, FQNEAQ. The V gene end was trimmed by 5 bases and the J gene end by 7 bases; junction bases not matched to a gene: 13. This CDR3 has 15 residues. CDR3 in DNA: TGTGCCAGCAGCGGGGACAGCGGCCGGTACGGTGAAGCTTTCTTT. It translates to CASSGDSGRYGEAFF.

This chain uses TRBV11-2 with TRBJ2-7; D not resolved. The CDR3 has 16 amino acids. V was pared by 0 bases and J by 3 bases, with 15 bases between. Germline loops: CDR1 SGHAT, CDR2 FQNNGV. Here the CDR3 DNA reads TGTGCCAGCAGCTTAGATCCGCCTACCCCCAACTACGAGCAGTACTTC. Translating it yields CASSLDPPTPNYEQYF. The whole variable domain, remainder taken from reference TRBV11-2 and TRBJ2-7, is EAGVAQSPRYKIIEKRQSVAFWCNPISGHATLYWYQQILGQGPKLLIQFQNNGVVDDSQLPKDRFSAERLKGVDSTLKIQPAKLEDSAVYLCASSLDPPTPNYEQYFGPGTRLTVT.

The chain recombines TRBV28 with TRBJ1-1, with D perhaps matching TRBD1 (5 bases). The CDR3 totals 13 residues. Germline assignment: CDR1 MDHEN and CDR2 SYDVKM. V gave up 5 bases and J gave up 0 bases, with 7 bases separating them. CDR3: CASSGTMNTEAFF. CDR3 in DNA: TGTGCCAGCAGTGGGACCATGAACACTGAAGCTTTCTTT.

The CDR3 is CASGGIMNTEAFF. The CDR3 DNA sequence: TGTGCTTCGGGAGGAATCATGAACACTGAAGCTTTCTTT. The chain couples TRBV27 to TRBJ1-1; D is undetermined. Germline V gives CDR1 MNHEY, CDR2 SMNVEV (reference sequence). The CDR3 has 13 residues.

The chain joins TRBV7-2 to TRBJ2-7, with 9 bases matching TRBD2. The V gene end was trimmed by 5 bases and the J gene end by 2 bases; junction bases not matched to a gene: 13. Germline loops: CDR1 SGHTA, CDR2 FQGNSA. CDR3 length equals 17 residues. This CDR3 is CASSLPLRGRAAYEQYF. In DNA, the CDR3 is TGTGCCAGCAGCCTACCCCTACGCGGGAGGGCCGCCTACGAGCAGTACTTC.

The chain carries TRBV5-6 and TRBJ2-7; 16 bases map to TRBD2. The CDR3 spans 16 residues. The germline gives CDR1 SGHDT, CDR2 YYEEEE. Trimming at V came to 3 bases and at J to 4 bases, leaving 4 bases not matched to a gene. For the CDR3, the DNA is TGTGCCAGCAGCTCCGGGACTAGCGGGAGGGAATACGAGCAGTACTTC. This sequence encodes CASSSGTSGREYEQYF.

The DNA for the CDR3 is TGTGCCAGCAGCGGTAGTGGGGTAGACTATGGCTACACCTTC. Amino acid sequence: CASSGSGVDYGYTF. This chain joins TRBV9 and TRBJ1-2; no definite D call. The CDR3 is 14 amino acids. Germline assignment: CDR1 SGDLS and CDR2 YYNGEE. V was trimmed by 3 bases and J by 3 bases, leaving 12 bases between them.

This sequence joins TRBV10-3 and TRBJ1-3; perhaps TRBD1 as D (6 bases). The length of the CDR3 is 13 residues. The germline V and J ends were trimmed by 9 bases and 9 bases, with 18 bases remaining between them. From germline, CDR1 is ENHRY and CDR2 SYGVKD. CDR3 sequence (DNA): TGTGCCATTACCTCGGGACACCCGGGCACCATATATTTT. This translates into CAITSGHPGTIYF.

The chain combines TRBV6-5 with TRBJ1-1; no clear D. The V gene lost 0 bases and the J gene lost 0 bases, with 8 bases spanning the gap. Germline loops: CDR1 MNHEY, CDR2 SVGAGI. The CDR3 runs to 15 residues. CDR3 bases: TGTGCCAGCAGTTACTCATCAGGACTGAACACTGAAGCTTTCTTT. This gives the protein CASSYSSGLNTEAFF.

This clone was counted a single time. The CDR3 coding sequence is TGTGCCAGTAGTATAGGTGGGACAGGGTTGAATGAGCAGTTCTTC. Protein sequence: CASSIGGTGLNEQFF. V is TRBV19 and J is TRBJ2-1; 9 bases line up with TRBD1. The germline V gene has CDR1 LNHDA and CDR2 SQIVND (reference sequence). The CDR3 extends over 15 amino acids. Trimming took 1 base from V and 7 from J; bases not matched to a gene: 5.

On this clone itself: The identical CDR3 is also encoded by other nucleotide sequences in the sample. The V call is TRBV11-2, the J call TRBJ2-7, with a tentative D call TRBD2 (5 bases). With 1 base removed from V and 3 bases from J, the gap between germline ends came to 7 bases. This CDR3 spans 13 amino acids. The germline V gene encodes CDR1 SGHAT and CDR2 FQNNGV. The CDR3 here is CASSLGTGYEQYF. For the CDR3, the DNA is TGTGCCAGCAGCTTAGGGACTGGCTACGAGCAGTACTTC.